One sample yielded the 7 T cell receptor beta chains listed below, sequenced in a study of shared clonotypes between healthy human individuals. Profiled with immunoSEQ multiplex PCR; TCRdb holds only in-frame clones, not every one. Among 2 million to 2.5 million clones, approximately 94% were seen once, and the ten largest hold roughly 0.13%. Sequences were obtained from naive CD4+ T cells sorted from blood. Regarding subset: CD45RA+ positively selected. The origin of the receptors is a man aged 18-30 years in good health.

The genes are TRBV2 and TRBJ1-2; D is possibly TRBD1 (5 bases). CDR3 length: 14 residues. Germline V gives CDR1 SNHLY, CDR2 FYNNEI. The V end lost 3 bases, the J end lost 3 bases, and 11 bases lay between the germline ends. In DNA, the CDR3 is TGTGCCAGCAGTGATCTGGGGGTCGACTATGGCTACACCTTC. This encodes CASSDLGVDYGYTF.

To note about this clone: The same CDR3 is also encoded by other DNA sequences in this sample. The V call is TRBV7-2, the J call TRBJ2-7; a possible D gene is TRBD1 (5 bases). The CDR3 sequence is 11 residues long. From germline, CDR1 is SGHTA and CDR2 FQGNSA. With 6 bases removed from V and 3 bases from J, the gap between germline ends came to 6 bases. In nucleotides, the CDR3 is TGTGCCAGCAGAGACAGCTACGAGCAGTACTTC. Its translation is CASRDSYEQYF.

The chain uses TRBV18 and TRBJ2-7; perhaps D is TRBD1 or TRBD2 (5 bases each). CDR1 is KGHSH and CDR2 is LQKENI in the germline V gene. The ends were cut back, 3 bases at V and 0 bases at J, with 12 bases in the middle. This CDR3 is built from 15 residues. Here the CDR3 DNA reads TGTGCCAGCTCACCCATGGGGGACCCCTCCTACGAGCAGTACTTC. As protein: CASSPMGDPSYEQYF.

This clone is a singleton in its sample. The V gene is TRBV5-1, the J gene TRBJ2-4; possibly TRBD2 for D (6 bases). The CDR3 has 15 amino acids. Germline V gene data show CDR1 as SGHRS and CDR2 as YFSETQ. V lost 1 base and J 0 bases, leaving 8 bases between the germline ends. The DNA for the CDR3 is TGCGCCAGCAGCTTGCAGGAGGGAGCCAAAAACATTCAGTACTTC. Protein: CASSLQEGAKNIQYF.

The CDR3 loop is CASRSVLNTGELFF. CDR3 DNA sequence: TGTGCCAGCAGATCGGTCCTAAACACCGGGGAGCTGTTTTTT. The chain combines TRBV5-4 with TRBJ2-2; no clear D gene. Germline V gene data show CDR1 as SGHNT and CDR2 as YYREEE (reference sequence). V lost 5 bases to trimming and J lost 2 bases, with 10 bases between them. This CDR3 has 14 amino acids.

The V call is TRBV11-2, the J call TRBJ2-7; TRBD1 might be the D (5 bases). The germline CDR1 and CDR2 sequences are SGHAT and FQNNGV. The germline V and J ends were trimmed by 7 bases and 3 bases, with 16 bases remaining between them. This CDR3 is 14 amino acids long. CDR3 residues: CASTLGAGLYEQYF. Here the CDR3 DNA reads TGTGCCAGCACTTTAGGGGCCGGCCTCTACGAGCAGTACTTC.

This clone was picked up one time. V is TRBV18 and J is TRBJ2-2; 10 bases fit TRBD2. Germline values: CDR1 KGHSH, CDR2 LQKENI. With V trimmed by 6 bases and J by 2 bases, 9 bases remained unmatched. The CDR3 is 17 residues long. CDR3 DNA: TGTGCCAGCTCGTCCCTCTGGACTAGCGGTAACACCGGGGAGCTGTTTTTT. Its protein product is CASSSLWTSGNTGELFF.